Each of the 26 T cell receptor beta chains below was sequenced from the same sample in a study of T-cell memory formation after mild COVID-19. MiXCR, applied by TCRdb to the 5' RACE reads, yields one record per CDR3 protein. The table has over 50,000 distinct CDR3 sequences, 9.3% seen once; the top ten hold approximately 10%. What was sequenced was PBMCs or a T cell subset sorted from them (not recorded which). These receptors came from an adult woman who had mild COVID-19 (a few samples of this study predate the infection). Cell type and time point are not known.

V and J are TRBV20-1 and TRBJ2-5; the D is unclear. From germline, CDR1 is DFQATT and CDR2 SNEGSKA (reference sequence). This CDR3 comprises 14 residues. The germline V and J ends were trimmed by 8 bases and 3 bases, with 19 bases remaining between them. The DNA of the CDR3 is TGCAGTTCCATGGGGTTTGAAAGCGAAGAGACCCAGTACTTC. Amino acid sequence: CSSMGFESEETQYF.

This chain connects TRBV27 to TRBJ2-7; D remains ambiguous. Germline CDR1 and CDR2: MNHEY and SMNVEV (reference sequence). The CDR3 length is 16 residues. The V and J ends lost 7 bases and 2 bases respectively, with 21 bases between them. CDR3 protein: CASKLYTRSLPYEQYF. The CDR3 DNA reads TGTGCCAGCAAGCTGTATACCAGGAGCCTCCCCTACGAGCAGTACTTC.

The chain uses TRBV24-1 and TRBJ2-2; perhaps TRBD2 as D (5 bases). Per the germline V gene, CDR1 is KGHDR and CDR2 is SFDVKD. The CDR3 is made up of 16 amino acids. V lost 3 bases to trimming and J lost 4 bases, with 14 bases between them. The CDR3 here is CATSDAGLWSTGELFF. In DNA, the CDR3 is TGTGCCACCAGTGATGCGGGCCTGTGGAGCACCGGGGAGCTGTTTTTT.

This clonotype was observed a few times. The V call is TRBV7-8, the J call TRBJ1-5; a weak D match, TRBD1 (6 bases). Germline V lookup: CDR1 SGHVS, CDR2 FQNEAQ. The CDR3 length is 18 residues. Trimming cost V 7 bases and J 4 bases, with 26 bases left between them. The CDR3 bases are TGTGCCAGCAACTCCCAAGGGAGGATAGGGGGGTTGAATCAGCCCCAGCATTTT. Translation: CASNSQGRIGGLNQPQHF.

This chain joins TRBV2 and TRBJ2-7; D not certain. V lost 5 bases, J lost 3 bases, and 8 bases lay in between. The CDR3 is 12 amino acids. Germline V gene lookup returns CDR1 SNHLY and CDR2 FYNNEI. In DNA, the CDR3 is TGTGCCAGCAGTTCCGAGTACTACGAGCAGTACTTC. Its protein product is CASSSEYYEQYF.

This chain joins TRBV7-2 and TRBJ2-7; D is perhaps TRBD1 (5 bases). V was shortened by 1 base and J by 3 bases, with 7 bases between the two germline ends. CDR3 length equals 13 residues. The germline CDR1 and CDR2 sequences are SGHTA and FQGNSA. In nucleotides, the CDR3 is TGTGCCAGCAGCTTAGGCAGGGTCTACGAGCAGTACTTC. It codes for CASSLGRVYEQYF. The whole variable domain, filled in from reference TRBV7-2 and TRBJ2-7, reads GAGVSQSPSNKVTEKGKDVELRCDPISGHTALYWYRQSLGQGLEFLIYFQGNSAPDKSGLPSDRFSAERTGGSVSTLTIQRTQQEDSAVYLCASSLGRVYEQYFGPGTRLTVT.

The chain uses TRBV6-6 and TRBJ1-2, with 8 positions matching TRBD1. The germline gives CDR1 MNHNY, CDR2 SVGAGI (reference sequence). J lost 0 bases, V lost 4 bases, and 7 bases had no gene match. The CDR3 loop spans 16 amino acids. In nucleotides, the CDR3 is TGTGCCAGCAGTTCCGGGACAGGAGACGCTAACTATGGCTACACCTTC. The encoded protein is CASSSGTGDANYGYTF.

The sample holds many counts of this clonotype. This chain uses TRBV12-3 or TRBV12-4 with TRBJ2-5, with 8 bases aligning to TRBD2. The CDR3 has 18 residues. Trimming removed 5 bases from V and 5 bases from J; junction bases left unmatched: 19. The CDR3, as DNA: TGTGCCAGCAGTAACCCGGGGCGCGGGGGGAAGTCTATGGAGACCCAGTACTTC. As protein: CASSNPGRGGKSMETQYF.

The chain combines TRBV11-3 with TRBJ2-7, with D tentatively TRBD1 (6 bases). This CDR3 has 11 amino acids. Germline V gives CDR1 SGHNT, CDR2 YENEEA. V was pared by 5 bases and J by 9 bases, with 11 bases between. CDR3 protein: CASSIQGGQYF. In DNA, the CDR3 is TGTGCCAGCAGCATCCAAGGGGGGCAGTACTTC.

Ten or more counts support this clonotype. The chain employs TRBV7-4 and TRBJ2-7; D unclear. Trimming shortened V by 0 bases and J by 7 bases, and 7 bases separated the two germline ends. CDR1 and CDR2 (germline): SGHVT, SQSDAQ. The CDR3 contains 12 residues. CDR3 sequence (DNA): TGTGCCAGCAGCTTAGCGCGACGGGAGCAGTACTTC. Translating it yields CASSLARREQYF.

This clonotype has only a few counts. CDR3 protein: CSAKPSGYSRLLSAYEQYF. CDR3 coding DNA: TGCAGTGCCAAACCCTCTGGCTACAGTCGATTACTATCGGCTTACGAGCAGTACTTC. The rearrangement joins TRBV20-1 to TRBJ2-7; no reliable D call. The CDR3 is 19 amino acids. The V gene lost 6 bases and the J gene lost 4 bases, with 34 bases spanning the gap. Germline lookup yields CDR1 DFQATT and CDR2 SNEGSKA (reference sequence).

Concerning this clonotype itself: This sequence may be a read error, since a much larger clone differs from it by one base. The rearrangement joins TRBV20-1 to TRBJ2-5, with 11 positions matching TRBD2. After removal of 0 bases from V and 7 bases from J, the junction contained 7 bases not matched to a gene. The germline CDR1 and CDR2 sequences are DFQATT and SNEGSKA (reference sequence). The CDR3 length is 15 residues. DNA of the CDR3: TGCAGTGCTAGAGAGGGGACTAGCGGCCACGGGACCCAGTACTTC. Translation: CSAREGTSGHGTQYF.

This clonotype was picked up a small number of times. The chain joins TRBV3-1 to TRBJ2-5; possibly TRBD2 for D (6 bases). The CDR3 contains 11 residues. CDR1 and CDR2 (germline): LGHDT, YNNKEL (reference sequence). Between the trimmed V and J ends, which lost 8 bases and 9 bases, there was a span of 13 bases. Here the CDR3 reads CASAQPGAQYF. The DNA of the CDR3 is TGTGCCAGCGCCCAGCCGGGAGCCCAGTACTTC.

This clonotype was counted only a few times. The CDR3 DNA reads TGCGCCAGCAGCCGATGGGGGACAGTCCAAGAGACCCAGTACTTC. Translating gives CASSRWGTVQETQYF. The rearrangement joins TRBV4-1 to TRBJ2-5, with 7 positions matching TRBD1. Germline assignment: CDR1 MGHRA and CDR2 YSYEKL. With V trimmed by 4 bases and J by 1 base, 6 bases remained unmatched. The CDR3 length is 15 residues.

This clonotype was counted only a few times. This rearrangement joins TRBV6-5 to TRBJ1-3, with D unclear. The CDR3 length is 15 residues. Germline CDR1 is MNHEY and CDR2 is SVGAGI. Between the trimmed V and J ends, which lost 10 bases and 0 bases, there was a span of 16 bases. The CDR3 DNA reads TGTGCCACCACAGCACAGCTGAGCTCTGGAAACACCATATATTTT. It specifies CATTAQLSSGNTIYF.

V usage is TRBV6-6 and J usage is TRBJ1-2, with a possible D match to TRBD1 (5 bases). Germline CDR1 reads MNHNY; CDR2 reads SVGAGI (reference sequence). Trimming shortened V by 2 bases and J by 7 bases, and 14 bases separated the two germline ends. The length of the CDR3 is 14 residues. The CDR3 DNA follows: TGTGCCAGCAGTTACGGCCGGGACCTCAGTGGCTACACCTTC. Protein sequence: CASSYGRDLSGYTF.

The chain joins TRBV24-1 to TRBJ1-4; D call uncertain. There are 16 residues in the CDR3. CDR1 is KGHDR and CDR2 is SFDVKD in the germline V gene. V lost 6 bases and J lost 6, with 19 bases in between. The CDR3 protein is CATSSHSRALDEKLFF. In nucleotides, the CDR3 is TGTGCCACCAGTTCCCATAGCCGGGCCCTGGATGAAAAACTGTTTTTT.

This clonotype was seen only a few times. This chain's CDR3 is CSASTRDRISLSSGYTF. The DNA for the CDR3 is TGCAGTGCTTCTACCCGGGACAGGATATCCCTATCTTCTGGCTACACCTTC. The chain is built from TRBV20-1 and TRBJ1-2; 8 nucleotides match TRBD1. Germline trimming cut 5 bases from V and 7 bases from J; bases unmatched to any gene: 21. CDR3 size: 17 residues. CDR1 is DFQATT and CDR2 is SNEGSKA in the germline V gene (reference sequence).

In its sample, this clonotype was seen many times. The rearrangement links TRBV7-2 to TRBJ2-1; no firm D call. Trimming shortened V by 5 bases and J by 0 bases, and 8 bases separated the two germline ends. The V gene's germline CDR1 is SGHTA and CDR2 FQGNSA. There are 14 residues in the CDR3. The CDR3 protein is CASSPRISYNEQFF. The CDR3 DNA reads TGTGCCAGCAGCCCACGAATCTCCTACAATGAGCAGTTCTTC.

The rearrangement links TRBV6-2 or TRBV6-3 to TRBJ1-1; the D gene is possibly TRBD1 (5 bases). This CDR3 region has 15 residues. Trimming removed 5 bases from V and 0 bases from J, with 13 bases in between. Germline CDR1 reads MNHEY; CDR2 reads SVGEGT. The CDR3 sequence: CASSNQGNLNTEAFF. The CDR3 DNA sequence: TGTGCCAGCAGTAATCAGGGAAACCTGAACACTGAAGCTTTCTTT.

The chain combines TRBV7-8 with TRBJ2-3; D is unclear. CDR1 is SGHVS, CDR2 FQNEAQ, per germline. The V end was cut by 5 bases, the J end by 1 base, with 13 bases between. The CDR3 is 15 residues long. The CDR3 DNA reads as TGTGCCAGCAGCCTCTCTCGGATCGGCACAGATACGCAGTATTTT. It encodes CASSLSRIGTDTQYF.

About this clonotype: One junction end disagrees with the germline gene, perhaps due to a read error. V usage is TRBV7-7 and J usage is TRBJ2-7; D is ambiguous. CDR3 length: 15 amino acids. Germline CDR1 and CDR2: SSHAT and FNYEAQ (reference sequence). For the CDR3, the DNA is TGTGCTAGCAGCTTAGCCGACTCCGGCTCCTACGAGCAGTACTTC. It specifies CASSLADSGSYEQYF.

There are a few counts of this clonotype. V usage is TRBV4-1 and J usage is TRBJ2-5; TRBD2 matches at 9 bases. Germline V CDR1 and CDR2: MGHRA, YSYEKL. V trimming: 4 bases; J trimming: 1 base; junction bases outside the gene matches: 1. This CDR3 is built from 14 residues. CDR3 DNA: TGCGCCAGCAGCCGACTAGCGGTCCAAGAGACCCAGTACTTC. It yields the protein CASSRLAVQETQYF.

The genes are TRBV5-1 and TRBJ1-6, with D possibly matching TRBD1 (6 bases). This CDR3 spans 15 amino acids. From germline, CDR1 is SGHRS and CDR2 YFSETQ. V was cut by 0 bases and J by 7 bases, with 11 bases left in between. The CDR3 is CASSLGSQGNSPLHF. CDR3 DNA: TGCGCCAGCAGCTTGGGTAGCCAGGGGAATTCACCCCTCCACTTT.

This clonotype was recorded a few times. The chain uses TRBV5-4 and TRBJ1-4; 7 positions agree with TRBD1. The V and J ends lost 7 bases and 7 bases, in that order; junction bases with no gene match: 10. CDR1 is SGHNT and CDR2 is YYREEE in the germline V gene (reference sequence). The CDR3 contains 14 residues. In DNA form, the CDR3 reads TGTGCCAGCCATCCGAGGGGGCTTTCTGAAAAACTGTTTTTT. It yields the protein CASHPRGLSEKLFF. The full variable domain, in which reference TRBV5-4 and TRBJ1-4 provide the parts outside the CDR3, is ETGVTQSPTHLIKTRGQQVTLRCSSQSGHNTVSWYQQALGQGPQFIFQYYREEENGRGNFPPRFSGLQFPNYSSELNVNALELDDSALYLCASHPRGLSEKLFFGSGTQLSVL.

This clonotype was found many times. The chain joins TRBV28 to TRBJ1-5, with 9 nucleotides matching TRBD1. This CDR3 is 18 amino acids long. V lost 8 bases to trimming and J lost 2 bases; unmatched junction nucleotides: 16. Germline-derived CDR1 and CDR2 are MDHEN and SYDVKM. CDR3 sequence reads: CASELQGALMGRNQPQHF. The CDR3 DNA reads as TGTGCCAGCGAACTACAGGGGGCTTTGATGGGGCGCAATCAGCCCCAGCATTTT. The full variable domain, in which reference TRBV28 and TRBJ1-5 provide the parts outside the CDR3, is DVKVTQSSRYLVKRTGEKVFLECVQDMDHENMFWYRQDPGLGLRLIYFSYDVKMKEKGDIPEGYSVSREKKERFSLILESASTNQTSMYLCASELQGALMGRNQPQHFGDGTRLSIL.